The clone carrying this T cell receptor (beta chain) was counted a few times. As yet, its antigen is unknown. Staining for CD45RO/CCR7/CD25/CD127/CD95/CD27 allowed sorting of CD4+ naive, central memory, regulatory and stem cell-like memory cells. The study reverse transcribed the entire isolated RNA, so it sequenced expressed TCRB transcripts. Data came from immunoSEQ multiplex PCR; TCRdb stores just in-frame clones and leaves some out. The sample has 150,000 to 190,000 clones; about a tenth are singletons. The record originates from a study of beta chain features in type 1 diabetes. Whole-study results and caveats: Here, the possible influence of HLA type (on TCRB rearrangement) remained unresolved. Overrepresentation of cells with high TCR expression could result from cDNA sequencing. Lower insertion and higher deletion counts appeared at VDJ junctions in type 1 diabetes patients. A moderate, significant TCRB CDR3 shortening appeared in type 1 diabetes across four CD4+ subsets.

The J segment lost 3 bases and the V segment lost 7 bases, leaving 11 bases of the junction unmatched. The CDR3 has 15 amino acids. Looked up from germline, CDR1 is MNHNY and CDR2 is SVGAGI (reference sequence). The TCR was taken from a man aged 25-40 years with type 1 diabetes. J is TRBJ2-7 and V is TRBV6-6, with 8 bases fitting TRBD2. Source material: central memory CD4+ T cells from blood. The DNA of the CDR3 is TGTGCCAGCACCCAAGGGTCGGGGGGGATCTACGAGCAGTACTTC. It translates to CASTQGSGGIYEQYF.